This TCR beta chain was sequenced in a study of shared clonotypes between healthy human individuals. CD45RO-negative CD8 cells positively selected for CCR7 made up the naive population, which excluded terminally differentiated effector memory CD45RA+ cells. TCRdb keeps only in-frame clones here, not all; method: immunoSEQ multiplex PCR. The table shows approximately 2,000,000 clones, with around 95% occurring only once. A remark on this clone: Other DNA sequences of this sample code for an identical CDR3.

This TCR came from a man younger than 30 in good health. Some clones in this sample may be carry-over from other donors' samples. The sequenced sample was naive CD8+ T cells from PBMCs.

CDR3 sequence reads: CASSLGRNTEAFF. Here the CDR3 DNA reads TGTGCCAGCAGCTTGGGACGGAACACTGAAGCTTTCTTT. J is TRBJ1-1 and V is TRBV7-2; TRBD1 might be the D (5 bases). CDR1 and CDR2 (germline): SGHTA, FQGNSA. Trimming shortened V by 3 bases and J by 1 base, and 6 bases separated the two germline ends. This CDR3 has 13 amino acids.